This passage covers 7 T cell receptor beta chains from one sample sequenced in a study of cytomegalovirus exposure and HLA in healthy donors. 60 Vbeta and 13 Jbeta primers were used in PCR. Profiled with immunoSEQ multiplex PCR; TCRdb holds only in-frame clones, not every one. The sample carries over 85,000 clones, 76% recorded once. Material: PBMCs. The source of these receptors is a man aged 25-40 years in good health and CMV-seropositive.

The rearrangement links TRBV6-5 to TRBJ1-2, with D uncertain. This CDR3 spans 13 amino acids. Germline V gene sequence: CDR1 MNHEY, CDR2 SVGAGI. V gave up 6 bases and J gave up 2 bases, with 10 bases separating them. CDR3 sequence: CASSLTPNYGYTF. CDR3 in DNA: TGTGCCAGCAGCCTAACTCCAAACTATGGCTACACCTTC.

The chain has TRBV5-6 and TRBJ2-5; TRBD1 matches at 7 bases. The V gene end was trimmed by 3 bases and the J gene end by 7 bases; junction bases not matched to a gene: 6. CDR3 size: 13 residues. In germline, CDR1 is SGHDT, CDR2 YYEEEE. CDR3: CASSSMDRTTQYF. CDR3 bases: TGTGCCAGCAGCTCGATGGACAGGACGACCCAGTACTTC.

CDR3 residues: CASSPGSGEKLFF. The DNA for the CDR3 is TGCGCCAGCAGCCCGGGGTCGGGTGAAAAACTGTTTTTT. V and J are TRBV5-1 and TRBJ1-4, with D unclear. Per germline, CDR1 SGHRS and CDR2 YFSETQ. The CDR3 spans 13 residues. V was trimmed by 4 bases and J by 7 bases, leaving 11 bases between them.

The chain links TRBV28 to TRBJ2-7; no firm D call. CDR1 MDHEN and CDR2 SYDVKM come from the germline V gene. The CDR3 runs to 13 residues. The V and J ends lost 1 base and 7 bases respectively, with 11 bases between them. The CDR3 here is CASSLLTLREQYF. The CDR3 coding sequence is TGTGCCAGCAGTTTATTAACCCTCCGGGAGCAGTACTTC.

This clone was recorded once. The V and J genes are TRBV7-9 and TRBJ1-2, with 7 nucleotides matching TRBD1. There are 16 residues in the CDR3. With 4 bases clipped from V and 3 bases from J, the junction kept 11 bases outside the gene matches. Per the germline V gene, CDR1 is SEHNR and CDR2 is FQNEAQ (reference sequence). This chain's CDR3 is CASSSRRGAGDYGYTF. In DNA form, the CDR3 reads TGTGCCAGCAGCTCCCGCAGGGGGGCCGGGGACTATGGCTACACCTTC.

V and J are TRBV4-1 and TRBJ1-1; no clear D gene. With 2 bases removed from V and 4 bases from J, the gap between germline ends came to 8 bases. CDR3 length equals 13 residues. CDR1 MGHRA and CDR2 YSYEKL come from the germline V gene. The CDR3 loop is CASSQYGGTEAFF. The DNA for the CDR3 is TGCGCCAGCAGCCAATATGGAGGCACTGAAGCTTTCTTT.

This chain links TRBV5-1 with TRBJ2-7; D uncertain. Looked up from germline, CDR1 is SGHRS and CDR2 is YFSETQ. V was clipped by 0 bases and J by 7 bases, with 11 bases between them. The CDR3 is made up of 13 amino acids. The CDR3 spells CASSLDSLLEQYF. CDR3 nucleotide sequence: TGCGCCAGCAGCTTGGACAGTCTCCTGGAGCAGTACTTC.